This TCR beta chain stems from a study of blood T cells in healthy people across ages. Next came a second PCR, run for roughly 6 to 11 cycles, which used a sample-barcoded 5' primer along with a J-beta primer mix. Every sample produced at least 2.5 million CDR3-containing paired-end reads. Via MiXCR, TCRdb re-called the 5' RACE reads, giving one row per CDR3 protein. This sample yields around 1,700,000 distinct CDR3 sequences, of which 28% are seen a single time; 7.7% belongs to the top ten. Germline V gene lookup returns CDR1 SGHRS and CDR2 YFSETQ. Trimming removed 4 bases from V and 0 bases from J; junction bases left unmatched: 7. CDR3 length equals 18 residues.

Sequenced: blood. This TCR was sampled from a woman aged 25 to 39 in good health. The J gene is TRBJ2-6, the V gene TRBV5-1; 10 bases agree with TRBD2. The CDR3 protein is CASSPGLAPISGANVLTF. The CDR3 coding sequence is TGCGCCAGCAGCCCGGGACTAGCGCCGATCTCTGGGGCCAACGTCCTGACTTTC.